These 27 T cell receptor beta chains came from one sample sequenced in a study of T cells after posttransplantation cyclophosphamide. Measured with immunoSEQ multiplex PCR; TCRdb has only the in-frame clones, and not every one. The sample holds tens of thousands of clones, and no clone turns up only once. The sample was PBMCs. These receptors originate from a woman aged 60-75 years in good health, CMV-negative, and a related stem cell transplant donor.

This clone was counted many times. The chain is built from TRBV5-4 and TRBJ1-1; TRBD1 aligns across 9 bases. After removal of 0 bases from V and 10 bases from J, the junction contained 4 bases not matched to a gene. There are 13 residues in the CDR3. The V gene's germline CDR1 is SGHNT and CDR2 YYREEE (reference sequence). CDR3 bases: TGTGCCAGCAGCTTGGGAGGGACAGGGTTAGCTTTCTTT. It codes for CASSLGGTGLAFF.

This clone was detected ten times or more. The chain links TRBV27 to TRBJ1-3; weak D call: TRBD1 (5 bases). Germline CDR1 MNHEY, CDR2 SMNVEV (reference sequence). There are 14 residues in the CDR3. The V gene lost 5 bases and the J gene lost 0 bases, with 8 bases spanning the gap. For the CDR3, the DNA is TGTGCCAGCAGTCGTCAGGGCTCTGGAAACACCATATATTTT. Protein: CASSRQGSGNTIYF.

This clone has a count of ten or more. This chain connects TRBV5-4 to TRBJ2-3; a possible D gene is TRBD2 (5 bases). This CDR3 contains 13 residues. Trimming pared 4 bases from V and 2 bases from J, leaving 8 bases between. Germline V CDR1 and CDR2: SGHNT, YYREEE (reference sequence). CDR3 region: CASSLDSTDTQYF. The CDR3 coding sequence is TGTGCCAGCAGCCTGGACTCCACAGATACGCAGTATTTT.

This clone has a count of ten or more. The genes are TRBV6-1 and TRBJ1-4; 7 positions agree with TRBD1. Unmatched junction bases numbered 5, after V lost 3 bases and J lost 4 bases. CDR1 is MNHNS and CDR2 is SASEGT in the germline V gene. This CDR3 is 15 amino acids long. The CDR3: CASSDRQGLNEKLFF. The CDR3 nucleotides read TGTGCCAGCAGTGACCGACAGGGCCTTAATGAAAAACTGTTTTTT.

This clone was observed at least ten times. V gene TRBV19 combines with J gene TRBJ1-1; tentative D call: TRBD1 (6 bases). This CDR3 is built from 13 residues. V lost 3 bases and J 5 bases, leaving 10 bases between the germline ends. Germline V lookup: CDR1 LNHDA, CDR2 SQIVND (reference sequence). The CDR3 bases are TGTGCCAGTAGTATGCGAGGGGGTACTGAAGCTTTCTTT. It translates to CASSMRGGTEAFF. The entire variable domain, with the rest obtained from reference TRBV19 and TRBJ1-1, is as follows: DGGITQSPKYLFRKEGQNVTLSCEQNLNHDAMYWYRQDPGQGLRLIYYSQIVNDFQKGDIAEGYSVSREKKESFPLTVTSAQKNPTAFYLCASSMRGGTEAFFGQGTRLTVV.

The sample holds many counts of this clone. The chain links TRBV19 to TRBJ1-2, with 8 bases identical to TRBD1. V lost 10 bases and J lost 5; bases outside the gene matches: 9. This CDR3 has 13 residues. Germline CDR1 LNHDA, CDR2 SQIVND (reference sequence). The CDR3 here is CATNGQGQYGYTF. In DNA, the CDR3 is TGTGCCACCAACGGACAGGGACAATATGGCTACACCTTC.

This clone has at least ten counts. The V call is TRBV7-2, the J call TRBJ2-7, with 9 bases matching TRBD1. Germline values: CDR1 SGHTA, CDR2 FQGNSA. The CDR3 is 15 amino acids. After removal of 5 bases from V and 3 bases from J, the junction contained 8 bases not matched to a gene. The CDR3 loop reads CASSRPGTGYYEQYF. DNA of the CDR3: TGTGCCAGCAGCCGTCCCGGGACAGGGTACTACGAGCAGTACTTC.

This clone was seen many times. This chain connects TRBV5-1 to TRBJ1-2; TRBD1 aligns across 11 bases. The ends lost 4 bases at V and 7 bases at J; junction bases unmatched: 15. Germline V gene data show CDR1 as SGHRS and CDR2 as YFSETQ. This CDR3 contains 17 residues. CDR3 nucleotide sequence: TGCGCCAGCAGCCTGCAAGGGACAGGGGGAATATCGGCTGGCTACACCTTC. Translating it yields CASSLQGTGGISAGYTF.

At least ten counts were recorded for this clone. The chain is built from TRBV29-1 and TRBJ1-3, with TRBD1 matching 9 bases. J gave up 4 bases and V 4 bases, and 5 bases lay outside the gene matches. Looked up from germline, CDR1 is SQVTM and CDR2 is ANQGSEA. The CDR3 covers 14 residues. The CDR3 region has the DNA TGCAGCGTTGCCGGGACAGGGCGAGGAAACACCATATATTTT. Translated: CSVAGTGRGNTIYF.

This clone was recorded a few times. This chain uses TRBV27 with TRBJ1-2, with D tentatively TRBD1 (5 bases). Germline loops: CDR1 MNHEY, CDR2 SMNVEV (reference sequence). The CDR3 is 16 amino acids. V was shortened by 5 bases and J by 6 bases, with 22 bases between the two germline ends. As DNA, the CDR3 is TGTGCCAGCAGTCCCCGTTCAGGAGGGGCGGCTGATGGCTACACCTTC. It specifies CASSPRSGGAADGYTF.

In its sample, this clone was seen many times. The chain uses TRBV6-2 or TRBV6-3 and TRBJ2-2; the D gene is possibly TRBD1 (6 bases). The CDR3 runs 18 residues. V lost 2 bases to trimming and J lost 0 bases, with 16 bases between them. Germline CDR1 reads MNHEY; CDR2 reads SVGEGT. CDR3 amino acids: CASSYPFRTAANTGELFF. CDR3 DNA sequence: TGTGCCAGCAGTTACCCGTTCCGGACAGCCGCGAACACCGGGGAGCTGTTTTTT.

This clone was counted many times. In nucleotides, the CDR3 is TGTGCCAGCAGCCCAGTCCTAGGGAACACTGAAGCTTTCTTT. This sequence encodes CASSPVLGNTEAFF. The rearrangement uses TRBV9 and TRBJ1-1; D gene uncertain. The germline CDR1 and CDR2 sequences are SGDLS and YYNGEE. V lost 4 bases and J 1 base, leaving 11 bases between the germline ends. This CDR3 has 14 amino acids. The variable domain in full, completed from reference TRBV9 and TRBJ1-1, reads DSGVTQTPKHLITATGQRVTLRCSPRSGDLSVYWYQQSLDQGLQFLIQYYNGEERAKGNILERFSAQQFPDLHSELNLSSLELGDSALYFCASSPVLGNTEAFFGQGTRLTVV.

This clone was detected only a few times. The chain combines TRBV5-1 with TRBJ2-1; D not resolved. Deletions cut 1 base from V and 7 bases from J, with 12 bases between. There are 14 residues in the CDR3. Looked up from germline, CDR1 is SGHRS and CDR2 is YFSETQ. The CDR3, as DNA: TGCGCCAGCAGCTTGACCGCAGGTCAGAATGAGCAGTTCTTC. It is translated as CASSLTAGQNEQFF. Supplemented by reference TRBV5-1 and TRBJ2-1, the full variable domain reads KAGVTQTPRYLIKTRGQQVTLSCSPISGHRSVSWYQQTPGQGLQFLFEYFSETQRNKGNFPGRFSGRQFSNSRSEMNVSTLELGDSALYLCASSLTAGQNEQFFGPGTRLTVL.

This clone turned up a few times. The chain employs TRBV29-1 and TRBJ1-1; D gene ambiguous. The V gene's germline CDR1 is SQVTM and CDR2 ANQGSEA. The CDR3 length is 12 residues. V was pared by 4 bases and J by 1 base, with 7 bases between. In DNA form, the CDR3 reads TGCAGCGTTGCGTCACAGAACACTGAAGCTTTCTTT. This encodes CSVASQNTEAFF.

This clone was recorded at least ten times. V gene TRBV19 combines with J gene TRBJ1-2; 8 nucleotides agree with TRBD1. Per germline, CDR1 LNHDA and CDR2 SQIVND (reference sequence). This CDR3 contains 14 residues. V was clipped by 3 bases and J by 9 bases; unmatched bases: 9. The CDR3 loop reads CASSIDRGWARYTF. As DNA, the CDR3 is TGTGCCAGTAGTATTGACAGGGGATGGGCGCGCTACACCTTC.

This clone has at least ten counts. This chain uses TRBV7-2 with TRBJ1-2; D is perhaps TRBD1 (6 bases). Germline lookup yields CDR1 SGHTA and CDR2 FQGNSA. V gave up 1 base and J gave up 5 bases, with 14 bases separating them. This CDR3 comprises 15 residues. The CDR3 DNA reads TGTGCCAGCAGCTTAGTTATCTCAGGGGATTATGGCTACACCTTC. Amino acid sequence: CASSLVISGDYGYTF. Full variable domain (outside the CDR3, taken from reference TRBV7-2 and TRBJ1-2): GAGVSQSPSNKVTEKGKDVELRCDPISGHTALYWYRQSLGQGLEFLIYFQGNSAPDKSGLPSDRFSAERTGGSVSTLTIQRTQQEDSAVYLCASSLVISGDYGYTFGSGTRLTVV.

The sample holds many counts of this clone. The genes are TRBV2 and TRBJ2-5, with D tentatively TRBD2 (6 bases). Germline lookup yields CDR1 SNHLY and CDR2 FYNNEI. This CDR3 has 13 amino acids. Trimming stripped 0 bases from V and 9 bases from J, with 11 bases between. The CDR3 sequence: CASSEALRRAQYF. The CDR3 coding sequence is TGTGCCAGCAGTGAAGCGCTTCGGAGGGCCCAGTACTTC.

This sequence joins TRBV5-1 and TRBJ1-2, with 7 positions matching TRBD1. The V gene's germline CDR1 is SGHRS and CDR2 YFSETQ. Germline trimming cut 0 bases from V and 7 bases from J; bases unmatched to any gene: 9. The CDR3 is 15 residues long. Here the CDR3 DNA reads TGCGCCAGCAGCTTGGCGGACAGGCCCTTACTTGGCTACACCTTC. Its protein product is CASSLADRPLLGYTF.

This clone was seen ten or more times. The rearrangement joins TRBV5-4 to TRBJ1-2, with 9 bases aligning to TRBD1. V dropped 0 bases and J dropped 13; count of bases not matched to a gene: 10. The CDR3 extends over 14 amino acids. The V gene's germline CDR1 is SGHNT and CDR2 YYREEE (reference sequence). DNA for the CDR3: TGTGCCAGCAGCTTGGGGGGGGGACAGGGTTTGTTCACCTTC. Translating gives CASSLGGGQGLFTF.

CDR3 DNA: TGTGCCGGGTCCGAGGGGCTAACAGATACGCAGTATTTT. Encoded protein: CAGSEGLTDTQYF. The chain combines TRBV28 with TRBJ2-3; tentatively, D is TRBD1 or TRBD2 (5 bases each). Trimming left V 11 bases short and J 3 bases short, with 15 bases between. The CDR3 has 13 residues. Looked up from germline, CDR1 is MDHEN and CDR2 is SYDVKM.

This chain uses TRBV9 with TRBJ2-3; no reliable D call. V shed 3 bases and J shed 2 bases, with 13 bases lying between them. The CDR3 contains 15 residues. Germline V gene lookup returns CDR1 SGDLS and CDR2 YYNGEE. As DNA, the CDR3 is TGTGCCAGCAGCGAGTCCTCTATAAACACAGATACGCAGTATTTT. It yields the protein CASSESSINTDTQYF.

This clone was counted ten times or more. This chain connects TRBV14 to TRBJ2-1; no clear D. CDR1 and CDR2 (germline): SGHDN, FVKESK. The CDR3 consists of 13 residues. Trimming removed 4 bases at V and 9 bases at J, with 13 bases between. CDR3 DNA: TGTGCCAGCAGCCGGAGTAATACGGGTGAGCAGTTCTTC. Protein: CASSRSNTGEQFF.

The rearrangement uses TRBV6-5 and TRBJ1-6; possible D gene TRBD1, 6 bases. This CDR3 is 14 amino acids long. Trimming cost V 5 bases and J 7 bases, with 12 bases left between them. Germline V CDR1 and CDR2: MNHEY, SVGAGI. CDR3 sequence (DNA): TGTGCCAGCAGTGGACAGAGACTAAATTCACCCCTCCACTTT. Translation gives CASSGQRLNSPLHF.

This clone came up many times. The rearrangement links TRBV14 to TRBJ1-1; 9 nucleotides match TRBD1. Germline V gives CDR1 SGHDN, CDR2 FVKESK. This CDR3 is built from 12 residues. Trimming at V came to 3 bases and at J to 12 bases, leaving 5 bases not matched to a gene. CDR3 sequence (DNA): TGTGCCAGCAGCCACGGGACAGGGAGGACTTTCTTT. Its translation is CASSHGTGRTFF.

This clone was seen ten or more times. This chain uses TRBV7-9 with TRBJ2-2; the D gene is possibly TRBD1 (7 bases). The CDR3 is made up of 15 amino acids. Germline V gene sequence: CDR1 SEHNR, CDR2 FQNEAQ (reference sequence). V was clipped by 7 bases and J by 5 bases, with 17 bases between them. The DNA for the CDR3 is TGTGCCAGCACCGTCGACAGGGCGGGAACCGGGGAGCTGTTTTTT. Its translation: CASTVDRAGTGELFF.

The table lists this clone with many counts. The V call is TRBV4-3, the J call TRBJ1-2, with 8 positions matching TRBD1. Germline V lookup: CDR1 LGHNA, CDR2 YSLEER. The CDR3 has 16 residues. Trimming removed 2 bases from V and 5 bases from J; junction bases left unmatched: 10. The CDR3 coding sequence is TGCGCCAGCAGCCAAACCAGCCAGGGGGCGAGGTATGGCTACACCTTC. Protein sequence: CASSQTSQGARYGYTF.

This clone occurred many times. The chain combines TRBV28 with TRBJ2-7; possible D gene TRBD1, 6 bases. CDR1 and CDR2 (germline): MDHEN, SYDVKM. The V end lost 10 bases, the J end lost 3 bases, and 16 bases lay between the germline ends. This CDR3 is 13 amino acids long. The CDR3 coding sequence is TGTGCCACCATCCGGGACATAAACTACGAGCAGTACTTC. Translation gives CATIRDINYEQYF. The full variable domain, completed using reference TRBV28 and TRBJ2-7, is DVKVTQSSRYLVKRTGEKVFLECVQDMDHENMFWYRQDPGLGLRLIYFSYDVKMKEKGDIPEGYSVSREKKERFSLILESASTNQTSMYLCATIRDINYEQYFGPGTRLTVT.